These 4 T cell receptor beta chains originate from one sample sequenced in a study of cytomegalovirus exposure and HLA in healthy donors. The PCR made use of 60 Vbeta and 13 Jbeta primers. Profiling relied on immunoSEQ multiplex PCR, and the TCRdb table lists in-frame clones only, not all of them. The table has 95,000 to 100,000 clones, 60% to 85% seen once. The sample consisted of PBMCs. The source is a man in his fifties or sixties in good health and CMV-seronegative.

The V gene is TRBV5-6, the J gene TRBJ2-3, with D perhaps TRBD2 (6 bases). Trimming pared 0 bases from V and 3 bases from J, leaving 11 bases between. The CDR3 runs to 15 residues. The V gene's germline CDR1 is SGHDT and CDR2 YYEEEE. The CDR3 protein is CASSLVGRRTDTQYF. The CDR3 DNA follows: TGTGCCAGCAGCTTGGTCGGGAGACGGACAGATACGCAGTATTTT.

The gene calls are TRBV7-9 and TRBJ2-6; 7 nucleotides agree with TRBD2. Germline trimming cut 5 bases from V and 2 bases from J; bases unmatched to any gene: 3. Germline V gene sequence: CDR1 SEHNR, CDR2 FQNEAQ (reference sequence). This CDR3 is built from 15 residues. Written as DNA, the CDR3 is TGTGCCAGCAGCGTCCGGGAGGCTGGGGCCAACGTCCTGACTTTC. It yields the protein CASSVREAGANVLTF.

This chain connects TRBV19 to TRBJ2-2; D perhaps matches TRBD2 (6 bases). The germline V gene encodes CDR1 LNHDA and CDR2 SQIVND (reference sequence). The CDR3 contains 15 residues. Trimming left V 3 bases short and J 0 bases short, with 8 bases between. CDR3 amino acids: CASSIGTSNTGELFF. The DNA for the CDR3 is TGTGCCAGTAGTATCGGGACTTCGAACACCGGGGAGCTGTTTTTT.

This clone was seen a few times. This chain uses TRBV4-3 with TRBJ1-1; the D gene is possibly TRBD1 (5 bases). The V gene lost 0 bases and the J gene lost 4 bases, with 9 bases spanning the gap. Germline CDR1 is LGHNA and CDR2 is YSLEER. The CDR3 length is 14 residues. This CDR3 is CASSQDSGGTEAFF. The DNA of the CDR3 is TGCGCCAGCAGCCAAGATAGCGGGGGCACTGAAGCTTTCTTT.